This T cell receptor beta chain was identified during a study of healthy donors' naive CD4 and CD8 T cells. The ends lost 6 bases at V and 4 bases at J; junction bases unmatched: 18. The CDR3 consists of 18 residues. Each TCR library used around 500 ng of total RNA and a linear amplification protocol. Each CDR3 protein gets one entry after TCRdb re-called the reads with MiXCR. The table lists about 180,000 distinct CDR3 sequences, over 60% of them singletons. On this clonotype itself: Antigen: not known.

General study results and limits: Chains were not paired, since alpha and beta were sequenced in bulk. A reported CD4+/CD8+ bias affected most V and J genes in naive cells. Positive CDR3 charge linked to CD4+ cells, negative to CD8+ cells.

This chain uses TRBV12-3 or TRBV12-4 with TRBJ1-1; 9 bases line up with TRBD1. The sequenced material came from naive CD4+ and CD8+ T cells sorted from blood, pooled from several donors. This receptor was taken from a pool of human donors in good health; the sample pools cells from several healthy donors. CDR3 residues: CASRDIRGQGRDSTEAFF. The CDR3, as DNA: TGTGCCAGCAGAGATATCCGCGGACAGGGGAGGGATTCCACTGAAGCTTTCTTT.